Sequencing of this T cell receptor (beta chain) was carried out in a study of Graves' ophthalmopathy and Graves' hyperthyroidism. RNA transcripts served as template for amplifying TCR beta CDR3 sequences. Investigators did first-round RT-PCR with HTBI primers, then second-round multiplex PCR. TCRdb re-called the multiplex PCR reads with MiXCR, one entry per CDR3 protein. The profile covers roughly 600,000 distinct CDR3 sequences, with under 45% appearing a single time and 3.5% to 5% taken by the ten largest. Germline CDR1 reads SEHNR; CDR2 reads FQNEAQ (reference sequence). Trimming left V 0 bases short and J 8 bases short, with 10 bases between. This CDR3 comprises 13 residues. The sample holds many counts of this clonotype.

What was sequenced was peripheral blood or thyroid tissue (not recorded which). The chain couples TRBV7-9 to TRBJ1-2, with D uncertain. The receptor's source is an adult man with Graves' hyperthyroidism. The CDR3 nucleotides are TGTGCCAGCAGCTTAGCAGGGTTAAGGGGCTACACCTTC. Translation gives CASSLAGLRGYTF.